This entry features one T cell receptor (beta chain) sequence. Its matching antigen is unknown. Blood (around 2.5 ml) was collected from every donor individually. The sample is drawn from a study of monozygotic twins with inflammatory bowel disease. Whole-study results and caveats: Lower TCRbeta diversity (inverse Simpson) was seen in IBD patients than in healthy co-twins. Evidence did not back any single strong signal or clonotype linked to IBD.

Template switching incorporated UMIs with a 6-nucleotide sample barcode. TCRdb reprocessed the 5' RACE reads and reports one entry per CDR3 protein, with no DNA. This repertoire includes 300,000 to 400,000 distinct CDR3 sequences. Looked up from germline, CDR1 is SQVTM and CDR2 is ANQGSEA. The CDR3 loop spans 14 amino acids. The sequence derives from a human donor with ulcerative colitis or Crohn's disease, or a healthy co-twin of an affected twin (not recorded which). The material sequenced was blood. This chain joins TRBV29-1 and TRBJ2-3; TCRdb picks TRBD1, but there is no DNA to check that call. CDR3 region: CSVLFGQTTDTQYF.